The source of this T cell receptor beta chain is a study of T cells in Graves' hyperthyroidism and ophthalmopathy. The study's findings and limits: Clonotypes that were expanded in thyroid above 0.001 mostly appeared in blood too.

This clonotype showed up many times. Antigen specificity is unknown. RNA transcripts were the template for amplifying TCR beta CDR3 regions. TCR CDR3 regions were first amplified by RT-PCR with HTBI primers. Each CDR3 protein gets one entry after TCRdb re-called the multiplex PCR reads with MiXCR. The table records about 400,000 distinct CDR3 sequences, about 12% of them present only once. The PBMCs were sourced from fresh peripheral blood (approximately 9.6 ml). The V end lost 7 bases, the J end lost 5 bases, and 17 bases lay between the germline ends. The CDR3 length is 14 residues. Sequenced input: blood. The receptor comes from a young woman with Graves' hyperthyroidism. The rearrangement uses TRBV12-3 or TRBV12-4 and TRBJ2-5; D gene unclear. DNA for the CDR3: TGTGCCAGCACCCTCCGTGGTGCGTCGGAGACCCAGTACTTC. Residues: CASTLRGASETQYF.